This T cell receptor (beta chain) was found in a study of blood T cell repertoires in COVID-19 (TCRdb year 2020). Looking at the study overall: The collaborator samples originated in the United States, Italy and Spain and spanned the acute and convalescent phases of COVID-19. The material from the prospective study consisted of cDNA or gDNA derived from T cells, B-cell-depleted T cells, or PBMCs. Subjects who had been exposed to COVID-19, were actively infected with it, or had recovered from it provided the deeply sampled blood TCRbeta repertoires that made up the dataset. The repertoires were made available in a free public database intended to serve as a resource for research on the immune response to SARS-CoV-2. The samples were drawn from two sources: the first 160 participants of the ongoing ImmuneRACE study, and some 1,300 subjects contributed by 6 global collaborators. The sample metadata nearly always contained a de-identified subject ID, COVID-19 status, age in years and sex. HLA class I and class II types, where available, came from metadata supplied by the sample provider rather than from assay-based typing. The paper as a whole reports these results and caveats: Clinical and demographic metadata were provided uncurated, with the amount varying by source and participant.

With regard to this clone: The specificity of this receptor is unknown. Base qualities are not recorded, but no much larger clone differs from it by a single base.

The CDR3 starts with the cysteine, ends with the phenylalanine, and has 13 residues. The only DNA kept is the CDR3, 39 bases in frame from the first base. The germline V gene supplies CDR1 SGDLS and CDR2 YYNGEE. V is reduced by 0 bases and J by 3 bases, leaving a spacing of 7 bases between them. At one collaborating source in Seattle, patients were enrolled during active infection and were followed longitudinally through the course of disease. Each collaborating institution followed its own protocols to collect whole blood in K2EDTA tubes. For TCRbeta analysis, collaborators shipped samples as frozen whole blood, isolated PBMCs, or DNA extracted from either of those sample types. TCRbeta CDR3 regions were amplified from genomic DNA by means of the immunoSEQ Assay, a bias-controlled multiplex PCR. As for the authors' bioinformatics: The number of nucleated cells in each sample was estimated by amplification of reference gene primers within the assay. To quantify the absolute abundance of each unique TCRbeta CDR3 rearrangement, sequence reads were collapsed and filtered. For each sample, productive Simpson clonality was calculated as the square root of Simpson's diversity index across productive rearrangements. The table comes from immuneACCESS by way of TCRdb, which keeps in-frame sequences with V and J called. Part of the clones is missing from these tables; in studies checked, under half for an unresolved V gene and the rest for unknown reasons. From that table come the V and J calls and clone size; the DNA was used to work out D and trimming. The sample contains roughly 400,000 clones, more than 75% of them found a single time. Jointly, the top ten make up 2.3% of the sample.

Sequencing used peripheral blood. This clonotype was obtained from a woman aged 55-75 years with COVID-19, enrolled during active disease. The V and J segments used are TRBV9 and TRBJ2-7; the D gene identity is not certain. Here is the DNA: TGTGCCAGCAGCGTAGATCCCTACTACGAGCAGTACTTC. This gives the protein CASSVDPYYEQYF.